The 23 T cell receptor beta chains below were found in one sample sequenced in a study of T cells after yellow fever vaccination. One entry per CDR3 protein, called by TCRdb with MiXCR from the 5' RACE reads. The sample has roughly 340,000 distinct CDR3 sequences, almost 4% seen once; the top ten hold approximately 24%. Source: PBMCs, taken 5 days after the yellow fever booster vaccination. The source of these receptors is a man aged 18 to 30 who received the YFV17D yellow fever vaccine.

This clonotype was detected only a few times. The J gene is TRBJ1-2, the V gene TRBV5-4; D is unclear. Germline-derived CDR1 and CDR2 are SGHNT and YYREEE (reference sequence). CDR3 length equals 13 residues. The germline V and J ends were trimmed by 1 base and 8 bases, with 12 bases remaining between them. The CDR3: CASSLWESDGYTF. As DNA, the CDR3 is TGTGCCAGCAGCTTGTGGGAATCAGACGGCTACACCTTC.

This clonotype was seen a few times. The V and J genes are TRBV7-2 and TRBJ2-7; D is unclear. Germline V CDR1 and CDR2: SGHTA, FQGNSA. Deletions cut 5 bases from V and 1 base from J, with 12 bases between. CDR3 length: 14 residues. The CDR3 sequence is CASSLIRRSYEQYF. CDR3 coding DNA: TGTGCCAGCAGCCTTATCCGGCGGTCCTACGAGCAGTACTTC.

The sample holds many counts of this clonotype. V is TRBV10-3 and J is TRBJ2-3; 11 positions agree with TRBD1. The CDR3 is 15 residues long. V trimming: 6 bases; J trimming: 5 bases; junction bases outside the gene matches: 7. Looked up from germline, CDR1 is ENHRY and CDR2 is SYGVKD. The CDR3 DNA reads TGTGCCATCAGGGGGACAGGGGGGAGAGTAGATACGCAGTATTTT. Amino acid sequence: CAIRGTGGRVDTQYF.

This clonotype has more than one count but fewer than ten. The rearrangement uses TRBV7-2 and TRBJ2-7, with D unresolved. The CDR3 totals 14 residues. Trimming removed 3 bases from V and 3 bases from J, with 12 bases in between. CDR1 and CDR2 (germline): SGHTA, FQGNSA. CDR3 nucleotides: TGTGCCAGCAGCTTGTACCACACCAACTACGAGCAGTACTTC. Amino acids: CASSLYHTNYEQYF.

In this sample, this clonotype turned up a few times. The CDR3 loop reads CASSPWGSANYGYTF. The CDR3 DNA follows: TGTGCCAGCAGTCCCTGGGGCTCAGCTAACTATGGCTACACCTTC. This chain connects TRBV28 to TRBJ1-2; D possibly corresponds to TRBD1 (5 bases). Germline assignment: CDR1 MDHEN and CDR2 SYDVKM. The CDR3 loop spans 15 amino acids. V gave up 5 bases and J gave up 0 bases, with 13 bases separating them.

This clonotype was observed a handful of times. V gene TRBV2 combines with J gene TRBJ2-1; D is possibly TRBD1 or TRBD2 (5 bases each). In germline, CDR1 is SNHLY, CDR2 FYNNEI. Trimming removed 4 bases at V and 3 bases at J, with 13 bases between. The length of the CDR3 is 15 residues. DNA for the CDR3: TGTGCCAGCAGTGGGGGCGCAGGAGGCTACAATGAGCAGTTCTTC. It specifies CASSGGAGGYNEQFF. Full variable domain (missing parts from reference TRBV2 and TRBJ2-1): EPEVTQTPSHQVTQMGQEVILRCVPISNHLYFYWYRQILGQKVEFLVSFYNNEISEKSEIFDDQFSVERPDGSNFTLKIRSTKLEDSAMYFCASSGGAGGYNEQFFGPGTRLTVL.

This clonotype was seen only a few times. The V gene is TRBV14, the J gene TRBJ2-5; D gene ambiguous. Germline CDR1 SGHDN, CDR2 FVKESK. This CDR3 spans 14 amino acids. Trimming removed 0 bases at V and 2 bases at J, with 7 bases between. CDR3: CASSQDPAQETQYF. The CDR3 DNA is TGTGCCAGCAGCCAAGATCCGGCACAAGAGACCCAGTACTTC.

This clonotype was picked up many times. The chain employs TRBV7-2 and TRBJ2-1, with 8 bases fitting TRBD2. Per the germline V gene, CDR1 is SGHTA and CDR2 is FQGNSA. CDR3 length equals 18 residues. With V trimmed by 0 bases and J by 2 bases, 9 bases remained unmatched. The CDR3 is CASSLALVAGGAYNEQFF. CDR3 sequence (DNA): TGTGCCAGCAGCTTAGCCCTTGTGGCGGGGGGCGCCTACAATGAGCAGTTCTTC.

This clonotype was found many times. The chain links TRBV7-6 to TRBJ2-5; possible D gene TRBD2, 5 bases. The V end was cut by 8 bases, the J end by 0 bases, with 10 bases between. There are 13 residues in the CDR3. CDR1 and CDR2 from the germline V gene are SGHVS and FNYEAQ. The CDR3 here is CASGRGHQETQYF. The DNA for the CDR3 is TGTGCCAGCGGCCGAGGGCACCAAGAGACCCAGTACTTC.

This chain links TRBV7-2 with TRBJ2-1, with D possibly TRBD2 on 5 matching bases. The CDR3 has 15 residues. Germline CDR1 SGHTA, CDR2 FQGNSA. V was trimmed by 0 bases and J by 8 bases, leaving 14 bases between them. Here the CDR3 DNA reads TGTGCCAGCAGCTTAGCGATCTCGTCGGGATATGAGCAGTTCTTC. It is translated as CASSLAISSGYEQFF.

The table lists this clonotype with many counts. The chain links TRBV6-5 to TRBJ1-2; no definite D call. The ends were cut back, 6 bases at V and 0 bases at J, with 8 bases in the middle. This CDR3 is 13 amino acids long. Germline CDR1 and CDR2: MNHEY and SVGAGI. For the CDR3, the DNA is TGTGCCAGCAGCCTCGGGCCTAACTATGGCTACACCTTC. This codes for CASSLGPNYGYTF.

This clonotype was observed a handful of times. This chain uses TRBV6-6 with TRBJ1-2; perhaps TRBD1 as D (6 bases). The CDR3 is 16 amino acids. V lost 7 bases, J lost 5 bases, and 23 bases lay in between. Looked up from germline, CDR1 is MNHNY and CDR2 is SVGAGI (reference sequence). This CDR3 reads CASTPAVNRDRYGYTF. The DNA for the CDR3 is TGTGCCAGCACCCCTGCGGTGAACAGGGACCGATATGGCTACACCTTC.

The gene calls are TRBV23-1 and TRBJ2-7, with 8 bases lining up with TRBD1. TRBV23-1 is an open reading frame whose function is uncertain. The CDR3 sequence is 14 residues long. J lost 5 bases, V lost 6 bases, and 9 bases had no gene match. CDR3 residues: CASSADRGKNEQYV. The CDR3, as DNA: TGCGCCAGCAGCGCCGACAGGGGTAAGAACGAGCAGTACGTC.

This clonotype was picked up many times. This chain connects TRBV5-4 to TRBJ2-2, with 8 positions matching TRBD2. V dropped 4 bases and J dropped 3; count of bases not matched to a gene: 14. Per germline, CDR1 SGHNT and CDR2 YYREEE (reference sequence). CDR3 length equals 18 residues. The CDR3 reads CASSPGGERGPHTGELFF. The CDR3, as DNA: TGTGCCAGCAGCCCCGGGGGTGAGCGGGGGCCTCACACCGGGGAGCTGTTTTTT.

This clonotype was seen more than once but under ten times. V gene TRBV6-2 or TRBV6-3 combines with J gene TRBJ2-3, with a tentative D call TRBD2 (6 bases). CDR3 size: 14 residues. V was clipped by 6 bases and J by 2 bases, with 12 bases between them. Germline V CDR1 and CDR2: MNHEY, SVGEGT. CDR3 bases: TGTGCCAGCAGCACCGGGGAGGCCACAGATACGCAGTATTTT. Protein: CASSTGEATDTQYF.

A few counts support this clonotype. The chain employs TRBV10-3 and TRBJ2-3; the D is unclear. The CDR3 contains 15 residues. Between the trimmed V and J ends, which lost 3 bases and 0 bases, there was a span of 10 bases. Looked up from germline, CDR1 is ENHRY and CDR2 is SYGVKD. CDR3 nucleotide sequence: TGTGCCATCAGTGAAGGAGAAGCTAGCACAGATACGCAGTATTTT. It is translated as CAISEGEASTDTQYF.

This clonotype was recorded many times. This chain joins TRBV20-1 and TRBJ2-5; 7 positions match TRBD1. The CDR3 spans 13 residues. From germline, CDR1 is DFQATT and CDR2 SNEGSKA (reference sequence). J lost 2 bases, V lost 6 bases, and 6 bases had no gene match. As DNA, the CDR3 is TGCAGTGCAAACAGGGGCGGTCAAGAGACCCAGTACTTC. Amino acid sequence: CSANRGGQETQYF.

This clonotype was recorded at least ten times. The rearrangement links TRBV5-1 to TRBJ2-5; 7 nucleotides line up with TRBD1. With V trimmed by 0 bases and J by 2 bases, 4 bases remained unmatched. The germline gives CDR1 SGHRS, CDR2 YFSETQ. This CDR3 contains 15 residues. CDR3 protein: CASSLAAGGQETQYF. The CDR3 DNA reads TGCGCCAGCAGCTTGGCGGCAGGGGGACAAGAGACCCAGTACTTC.

In its sample, this clonotype was seen many times. The chain has TRBV10-3 and TRBJ1-2; 12 bases map to TRBD1. Germline V gene data show CDR1 as ENHRY and CDR2 as SYGVKD. The V and J ends lost 2 bases and 4 bases, in that order; junction bases with no gene match: 2. There are 15 residues in the CDR3. The CDR3 DNA reads as TGTGCCATCAGTGAGGGGACAGGGGGCCCCTATGGCTACACCTTC. This gives the protein CAISEGTGGPYGYTF.

V is TRBV5-1 and J is TRBJ1-2; D uncertain. This CDR3 has 15 residues. Trimming shortened V by 1 base and J by 0 bases, and 10 bases separated the two germline ends. Germline V gene lookup returns CDR1 SGHRS and CDR2 YFSETQ. The CDR3 loop reads CASSLRGPANYGYTF. The CDR3 DNA follows: TGCGCCAGCAGCTTGAGAGGTCCCGCTAACTATGGCTACACCTTC.

This rearrangement joins TRBV12-3 or TRBV12-4 to TRBJ1-6; tentatively, D is TRBD1 (6 bases). This CDR3 is 14 amino acids long. Trimming took off 6 bases at V and 9 bases at J, with 15 bases between the two ends. Written as DNA, the CDR3 is TGTGCCAGCAGGAACACAGGGCGAAGTTCACCCCTCCACTTT. Protein sequence: CASRNTGRSSPLHF.

In its sample, this clonotype was seen many times. The rearrangement joins TRBV11-2 to TRBJ1-1, with D unclear. The CDR3 contains 14 residues. Trimming took off 5 bases at V and 4 bases at J, with 14 bases between the two ends. Germline V gene lookup returns CDR1 SGHAT and CDR2 FQNNGV. CDR3 protein: CASSHNKWSTEAFF. In DNA, the CDR3 is TGTGCCAGCAGCCATAATAAGTGGAGCACTGAAGCTTTCTTT.

This clonotype has a count of ten or more. V gene TRBV6-6 combines with J gene TRBJ2-4; 8 bases fit TRBD1. Germline V lookup: CDR1 MNHNY, CDR2 SVGAGI (reference sequence). CDR3 length: 17 residues. The J segment lost 0 bases and the V segment lost 5 bases, leaving 9 bases of the junction unmatched. The CDR3 region has the DNA TGTGCCAGCAGTGCTACAGGGGGTGGGGTAGCCAAAAACATTCAGTACTTC. It codes for CASSATGGGVAKNIQYF.